Described below is a single TCR beta chain sequence and its context. The CDR3 end lies 3 residues beyond the end of the read and is filled in from the germline J gene. Using immunoSEQ multiplex PCR, the repertoire was profiled, and TCRdb retains in-frame clones only, with some absent. Its listing shows approximately 52,000 clones. The sample originates from a study of Tregs in tolerant kidney transplant recipients. CD4+CD25+CD127- Tregs, CD4+CD25- non-Tregs, CD4 and CD8 cells were sorted. V was shortened by 3 bases and J by 3 bases, with 14 bases between the two germline ends. The V gene's germline CDR1 is KGHSH and CDR2 LQKENI. CDR3 length: 15 amino acids.

Sequenced material: CD4+ T cells from blood, taken before the transplant. V is TRBV18 and J is TRBJ2-5; weak D call: TRBD2 (7 bases). This TCR was sampled from a human donor who received a combined kidney and bone marrow transplant. CDR3 residues: CASSPGRGQEETQYF. CDR3 DNA, as far as it was read: TGTGCCAGCTCACCGGGGCGGGGGCAGGAAGAGACC.